This T cell receptor (beta chain) stems from a study of T cell responses to AZD1222 COVID-19 vaccine. This table comes from immunoSEQ multiplex PCR, and its TCRdb copy is limited to in-frame clones, with some not included. The sample has tens of thousands of clones, roughly nine tenths seen once; the top ten hold under 5%. The source is an adult in good health. Sequences were derived from peripheral blood, sampled on day 0 of AZD1222 vaccination.

The CDR3 bases are TGTGCCAGCAGCGTAGCGCCCTTGACTAGCGGGAGACTTAAAGATACGCAGTATTTT. It is translated as CASSVAPLTSGRLKDTQYF. This chain uses TRBV9 with TRBJ2-3, with 12 nucleotides matching TRBD2. The length of the CDR3 is 19 residues. CDR1 is SGDLS, CDR2 YYNGEE, per germline. Trimming removed 0 bases from V and 5 bases from J; junction bases left unmatched: 13.